This TCR beta chain was obtained from a study of regulatory and conventional T cells in RAG deficiency listed by TCRdb under 2017. Some background on the complete study: High-throughput TCR beta sequencing was used to compare the repertoire diversity and composition of Treg, conventional CD4+ and CD8+ T cells between RAG-deficient patients and healthy controls. What the work shows at the level of the full study, not this receptor alone: Compared with controls, Omenn syndrome and CID/AS patients had about 100-fold fewer unique TCR beta sequences in Treg cells, whereas the reduction in the other subsets was roughly 10-fold. RAG-deficient patients showed markedly lower Shannon entropy and higher Simpson indices than control T-cell subpopulations. All patient T-cell subsets had shorter CDR3 lengths; Omenn syndrome patients showed >80% Treg-Tconv repertoire overlap at nucleotide and amino acid level. For some subjects, some analyses of T-cell subsets were not performed. Sorted CD25-high CD127-low cells from Omenn syndrome patients may represent peripherally activated cells rather than bona fide Treg cells.

Per the germline V gene, LGHNA is the CDR1 and YNFKEQ is the CDR2. Measured from the cysteine to the phenylalanine, the CDR3 is 16 residues long. Just CDR3 DNA is preserved here, 48 bases in frame from base 1. The germline V and J ends show losses of 5 bases and 2 bases respectively, and no gene match explains 5 bases of the junction. This clone was seen once. Its antigen is currently not known. No base quality information exists; no much larger clone differs at one position. Conventional CD4+ T cells were purified from blood as CD25-low CD127-high cells before genomic DNA extraction. For repertoire analyses, the comparison group consisted of about eight healthy control donors. The library was made by the immunoSEQ multiplex PCR assay. Rearranged TCR beta chain products were amplified from genomic DNA of sorted T-cell subsets and sequenced. For the original study's pipeline: Shannon entropy and Simpson indices were used to quantify the repertoire diversity of productive TCR beta rearrangements. Clonal expansion was assessed using the summed frequency of the 100 most abundant productive TCR beta clonotypes among total reads. The TRB repertoires were scored with a self-reactivity index that is based on amino acid usage at CDR3beta positions 6 and 7. Two-way ANOVA was applied to the repertoire analyses, whereas Student t or Mann-Whitney tests were applied to the flow cytometric analyses. The clones in this table, taken by TCRdb from immuneACCESS, are in-frame only. Not every clone is retained; where verified, under half of the shortfall comes from an unresolved V gene, and the cause of the rest is unknown. The V and J calls and clone size come from that table; D and trimming were worked out from the DNA. In this sample the table shows under 25,000 clones, around 97% of which occur a single time. The ten largest clonotypes hold 1% to 1.5% of the sample.

These sequences were also reported in another study, on regulatory T cells. In that second paper, the authors write: For the multiplex PCR, 52 forward TRBV primers and 13 reverse TRBJ primers were used, and amplification bias was corrected with both assay-based and computational methods. Patient repertoires showed restricted unique TRB V-J pairs and skewed V and J gene usage, most marked in regulatory T cells. The study compared T-cell receptor beta repertoires of sorted regulatory, conventional CD4+ and CD8+ T cells between CD3G-deficient patients and healthy controls. Peripheral blood mononuclear cells were isolated by Ficoll density separation. Within the immunoSEQ assay, multiplex PCR amplified rearranged TRB loci from genomic DNA. An Illumina HiSeq platform was used to sequence the TRB amplicons. Custom algorithms error-filtered the raw sequences and aligned the raw sequences to reference gene sequences, after which the immunoSEQ online tools were used for analysis. Productive and nonproductive TRB rearrangement frequencies were evaluated among both unique and total sequences. Group comparisons used t tests, Mann-Whitney tests or two-way ANOVA run in Prism software.

This clonotype was obtained from a human donor in good health. The sequenced sample was CD25- CD4+ T cells sorted from blood. The chain is made from TRBV4-2 and TRBJ2-1; TRBD2 agrees with 11 junctional bases. The CDR3 region has the sequence CASSYGTSGTYNEQFF. The DNA sequence reads TGTGCCAGCAGCTATGGGACTAGCGGTACCTACAATGAGCAGTTCTTC.